The 4 T cell receptor beta chains in this list originate from one sample, sequenced in a study of control samples from healthy donors and cancer patients. TCRdb keeps only in-frame clones here, not all; method: immunoSEQ multiplex PCR. The sample holds just over 50,000 clones, almost 90% seen once. The source material was PBMCs. Receptor source: a man aged 50-60 years with head and neck cancer.

This chain links TRBV6-5 with TRBJ1-4; TRBD1 matches at 9 bases. Germline values: CDR1 MNHEY, CDR2 SVGAGI. J lost 8 bases, V lost 8 bases, and 9 bases had no gene match. The CDR3 runs to 14 residues. CDR3 sequence (DNA): TGTGCCAGCGATTACGGGACAGGGTACGAAAAACTGTTTTTT. It is translated as CASDYGTGYEKLFF.

This chain joins TRBV7-9 and TRBJ2-1, with D tentatively TRBD1 (5 bases). From germline, CDR1 is SEHNR and CDR2 FQNEAQ (reference sequence). Between the trimmed V and J ends, which lost 4 bases and 9 bases, there was a span of 10 bases. The CDR3 is 12 amino acids. Written as DNA, the CDR3 is TGTGCCAGCAGCTCAAGACAGATTGAGCAGTTCTTC. Its translation: CASSSRQIEQFF. The entire variable domain, with the rest obtained from reference TRBV7-9 and TRBJ2-1, is as follows: DTGVSQNPRHKITKRGQNVTFRCDPISEHNRLYWYRQTLGQGPEFLTYFQNEAQLEKSRLLSDRFSAERPKGSFSTLEIQRTEQGDSAMYLCASSSRQIEQFFGPGTRLTVL.

The gene calls are TRBV6-2 or TRBV6-3 and TRBJ1-6; no clear D. CDR1 and CDR2 (germline): MNHEY, SVGEGT. The CDR3 runs to 14 residues. Between the trimmed V and J ends, which lost 0 bases and 7 bases, there was a span of 7 bases. As DNA, the CDR3 is TGTGCCAGCAGTTACTCGCAGGAAAATTCACCCCTCCACTTT. Translating gives CASSYSQENSPLHF.

This chain joins TRBV13 and TRBJ1-2; 7 bases are shared with TRBD1. This CDR3 is built from 15 residues. Germline CDR1 reads PRHDT; CDR2 reads FYEKMQ (reference sequence). Losses at the gene ends were 2 bases for V and 3 bases for J; bases not matched to a gene: 6. The CDR3 here is CASSLRAGGDYGYTF. The CDR3 DNA follows: TGTGCCAGCAGCTTACGGGCAGGGGGAGACTATGGCTACACCTTC.